This T cell receptor beta chain is from a study of blood T cell repertoires in COVID-19. Overall study: Sites across the United States, Italy and Spain contributed samples from acute and convalescent COVID-19. The analysed material was cDNA or gDNA that came from T cells, B-cell-depleted T cells, or PBMCs.

Germline CDR1 LNHDA, CDR2 SQIVND (reference sequence). This CDR3 comprises 14 residues. With regard to this clone: An end of the junction does not agree with germline; a read error may underlie this.

Clones were sequenced by immunoSEQ multiplex PCR, and TCRdb holds only the in-frame ones, with some missing. This table has tens of thousands of clones, 90% appearing once. Sequenced: peripheral blood. This rearrangement joins TRBV19 to TRBJ1-2, with a tentative D call TRBD1 (5 bases). This sequence originates from a woman of 80 years or more with active COVID-19. The CDR3, as DNA: TGTGCCAGTGGTATCGGGGGGGTGAGCTATGGCTACACCTTC. It specifies CASGIGGVSYGYTF.